Only a few counts were recorded for the clone carrying this TCR beta chain. These data are taken from a study of T-cell reconstitution after alpha-beta-depleted transplantation in children. Preparation of the TCRbeta library used unique molecular identifiers. A single record per CDR3 protein comes from TCRdb applying MiXCR to the PCR reads. Among around 400,000 distinct CDR3 sequences listed, around 9.9% were seen once. The sample in question was PBMCs from the stem cell graft donor, obtained from the stem cell graft. The source of this sequence is a human donor who donated a stem cell graft to a child with acute myeloid leukemia.

The CDR3 loop reads CATSRDDRGLEKLFF. As DNA, the CDR3 is TGTGCCACCAGCAGAGATGACAGGGGGCTCGAAAAACTGTTTTTT. J is TRBJ1-4 and V is TRBV15, with TRBD1 matching 10 bases. Germline V CDR1 and CDR2: LNHNV, YYDKDF (reference sequence). This CDR3 comprises 15 residues. With V trimmed by 0 bases and J by 8 bases, 3 bases remained unmatched.